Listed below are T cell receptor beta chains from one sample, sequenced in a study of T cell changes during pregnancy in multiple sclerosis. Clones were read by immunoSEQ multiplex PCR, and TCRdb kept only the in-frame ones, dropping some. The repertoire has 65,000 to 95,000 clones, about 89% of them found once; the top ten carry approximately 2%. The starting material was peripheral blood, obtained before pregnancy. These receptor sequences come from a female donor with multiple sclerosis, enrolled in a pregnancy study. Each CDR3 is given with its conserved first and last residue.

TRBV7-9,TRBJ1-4,CASSFRVGEEKLFF
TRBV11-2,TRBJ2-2,CASSPGVYSGSDTGELFF
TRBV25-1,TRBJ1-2,CAIYTGEGYTF
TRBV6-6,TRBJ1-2,CASSNDRLYGYTF
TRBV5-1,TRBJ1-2,CASSSVQGVGGYTF
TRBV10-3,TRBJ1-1,CAISDLGARDTEAFF
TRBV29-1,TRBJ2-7,CSVGVSGGTYEQYF
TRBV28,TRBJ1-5,CASSLQGDISNQPQHF
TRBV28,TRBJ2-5,CASSLAELQETQYF
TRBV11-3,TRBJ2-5,CASSAGPGRGKTQYF
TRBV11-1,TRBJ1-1,CASSQDRWNTEAFF
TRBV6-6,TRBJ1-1,CASSPTGRVNTEAFF
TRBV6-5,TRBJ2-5,CASSNRGEETQYF
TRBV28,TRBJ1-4,CASSFRDEKLFF
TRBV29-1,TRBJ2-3,CSVIGTSGSTDTQYF
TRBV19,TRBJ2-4,CASSIPGQGNIQYF
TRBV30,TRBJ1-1,CAWSVQGEMNTEAFF
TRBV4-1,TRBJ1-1,CASSQRAGYRGTEAFF
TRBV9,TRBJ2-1,CASSVEGTDYNEQFF
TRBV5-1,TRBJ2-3,CASSSNGHADTQYF
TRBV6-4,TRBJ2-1,CASSATGERNEQFF
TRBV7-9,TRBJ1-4,CASSLGDRDDEKLFF
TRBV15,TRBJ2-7,CATSRGDAGDSYEQYF
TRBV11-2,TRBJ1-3,CASSNSGNTIYF
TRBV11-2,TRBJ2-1,CASSWRLAGHNEQFF
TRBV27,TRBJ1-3,CASSVTGGSGNTIYF
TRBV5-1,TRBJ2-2,CASSLGHEATGELFF
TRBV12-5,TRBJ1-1,CASGSPHTGENTEAFF
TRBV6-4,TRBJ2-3,CASSPSGGGTDTQYF
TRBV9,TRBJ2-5,CASSVRGRETQYF
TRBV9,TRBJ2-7,CASSVTSSYEQYF
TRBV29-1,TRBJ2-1,CSAPPRTSGSYNEQFF
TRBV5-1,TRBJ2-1,CASSLRLAGPEDEQFF
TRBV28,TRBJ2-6,CASTGQGFSGANVLTF
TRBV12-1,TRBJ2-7,CASSFRGQGLKYF
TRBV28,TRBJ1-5,CASSPGTGEKPQHF
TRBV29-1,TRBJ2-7,CSVRGLADSYEQYF
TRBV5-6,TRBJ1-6,CASSLDGGNFNSPLHF
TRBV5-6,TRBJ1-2,CASTAQGLGGYTF
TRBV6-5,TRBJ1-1,CASSPDRDTEAFF
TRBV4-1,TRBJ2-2,CASQRTGNTGELFF
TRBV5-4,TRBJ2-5,CASSLLFSRGTQETQYF
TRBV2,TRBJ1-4,CAKKGGEKLFF
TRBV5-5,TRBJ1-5,CASSFRPRGQPQHF
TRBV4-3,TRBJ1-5,CASSQGHGTLIQPQHF
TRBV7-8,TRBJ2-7,CASSLGPRSGYEQYF
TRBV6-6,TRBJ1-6,CASAGFKNSPLHF